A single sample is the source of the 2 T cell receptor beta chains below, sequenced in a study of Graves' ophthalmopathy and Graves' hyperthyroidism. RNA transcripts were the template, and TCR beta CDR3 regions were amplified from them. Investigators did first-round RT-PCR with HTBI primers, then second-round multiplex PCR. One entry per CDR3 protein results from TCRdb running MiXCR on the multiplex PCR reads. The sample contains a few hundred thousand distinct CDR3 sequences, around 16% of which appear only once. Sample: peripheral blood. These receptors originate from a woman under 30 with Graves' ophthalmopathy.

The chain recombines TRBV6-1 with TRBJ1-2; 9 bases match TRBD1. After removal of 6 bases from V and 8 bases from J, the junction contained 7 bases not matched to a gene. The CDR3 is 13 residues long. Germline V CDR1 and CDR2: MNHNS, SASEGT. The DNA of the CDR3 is TGTGCCAGCAGCCATGACAGGGGGAGAGGCTACACCTTC. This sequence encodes CASSHDRGRGYTF.

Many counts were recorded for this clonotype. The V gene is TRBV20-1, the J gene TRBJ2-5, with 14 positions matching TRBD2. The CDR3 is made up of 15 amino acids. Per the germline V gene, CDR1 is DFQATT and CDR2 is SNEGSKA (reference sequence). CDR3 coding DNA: TGCAGCGCGACTAGCGGGAGGGCCCGGCAAGAGACCCAGTACTTC. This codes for CSATSGRARQETQYF.